These T cell receptor beta chains were read from a single sample in a study of shared clonotypes between healthy human individuals. Assay: immunoSEQ multiplex PCR; the TCRdb copy retains only in-frame clones and omits some. The sample shows about 2.3 million clones, more than 85% of them seen only once. Sequences were obtained from naive CD4+ T cells from PBMCs. The source of these receptors is a man younger than 30 in good health. Some clones in this sample may be carry-over from other donors' samples. Both conserved end residues are trimmed from each CDR3. Each record gives: CDR3 protein, V gene, D gene. The D gene is left open where the match is weak.

ASSPPSIAETQY,TRBV18,.
ASSLFSGWESRSEQF,TRBV27,.
ASSLSTAGYGYT,TRBV7-9,.
ASSWGPASGQY,TRBV11-2,.
ASSPRLGGKETDTQY,TRBV7-9,.
ASSDPSAGGYNEQF,TRBV6-4,TRBD2
ASTILPNYNEQF,TRBV5-1,.
ASRLAGGRNTGELF,TRBV7-2,TRBD2
ASSAFDRVSGNTIY,TRBV9,TRBD1
ASNTGHLTDTQY,TRBV6-1,.
ASSLGPDSPLH,TRBV5-6,.
ASSPSSIAGGREQY,TRBV11-2,TRBD2
AISETAAGGKETQY,TRBV10-3,TRBD2
ASSPGTASNQPQH,TRBV2,TRBD1